This is a list of T cell receptor beta chains from one sample in a study of T-cell memory formation after mild COVID-19. TCRdb used MiXCR to reprocess the 5' RACE reads, holding one entry per CDR3 protein. This repertoire shows 130,000 to 150,000 distinct CDR3 sequences, 6% found once; its top ten account for around 1.9%. Specimen: PBMCs or a T cell subset sorted from them (not recorded which). All receptors come from an adult woman who had mild COVID-19 (a few samples of this study predate the infection). Cell type and time point are not known. Each CDR3 is given with its conserved first and last residue. Each record gives: clone size, V gene, J gene, D gene, CDR3 length, CDR3 protein, CDR3 DNA. A D gene is named only where the DNA matches it firmly. Where a row states a size, it is once, few, many or the class of an expanded clone; other rows omit it.

clone size: many; V gene: TRBV6-5; J gene: TRBJ2-7; D gene: NA; CDR3 length: 14; CDR3 protein: CASSLWSGRGEQYF; CDR3 DNA: TGTGCCAGCAGCCTCTGGTCCGGGCGGGGCGAGCAGTACTTC
clone size: NA; V gene: TRBV7-9; J gene: TRBJ2-1; D gene: TRBD2; CDR3 length: 14; CDR3 protein: CASRPGGLFDEQFF; CDR3 DNA: TGTGCCAGCAGGCCGGGGGGGTTATTTGATGAGCAGTTCTTC
clone size: many; V gene: TRBV4-2; J gene: TRBJ2-3; D gene: NA; CDR3 length: 14; CDR3 protein: CASRHIGRTDTQYF; CDR3 DNA: TGTGCCAGCAGACACATCGGGCGAACAGATACGCAGTATTTT
clone size: NA; V gene: TRBV5-1; J gene: TRBJ2-7; D gene: NA; CDR3 length: 12; CDR3 protein: CASRGSSYEQYF; CDR3 DNA: TGCGCCAGCAGGGGAAGCTCCTACGAGCAGTACTTC
clone size: NA; V gene: TRBV25-1; J gene: TRBJ2-7; D gene: TRBD1; CDR3 length: 14; CDR3 protein: CASSARQGTYEQYF; CDR3 DNA: TGTGCCAGCAGTGCGCGACAGGGGACCTACGAGCAGTACTTC
clone size: many; V gene: TRBV15; J gene: TRBJ1-5; D gene: TRBD1; CDR3 length: 18; CDR3 protein: CATSPSGDPDRVNQPQHF; CDR3 DNA: TGTGCCACCAGCCCCAGTGGGGATCCTGACAGGGTAAATCAGCCCCAGCATTTT
clone size: NA; V gene: TRBV5-1; J gene: TRBJ2-7; D gene: TRBD2; CDR3 length: 14; CDR3 protein: CASGQTSGGPEQYF; CDR3 DNA: TGCGCCAGCGGTCAGACTAGCGGGGGACCCGAGCAGTACTTC
clone size: many; V gene: TRBV12-3/TRBV12-4; J gene: TRBJ2-7; D gene: TRBD2; CDR3 length: 15; CDR3 protein: CASSSKLAGGYEQYF; CDR3 DNA: TGTGCCAGCAGTTCCAAGCTAGCGGGAGGCTACGAGCAGTACTTC
clone size: NA; V gene: TRBV18; J gene: TRBJ2-2; D gene: NA; CDR3 length: 14; CDR3 protein: CASSLGPGAGELFF; CDR3 DNA: TGTGCTAGCTCACTGGGACCTGGAGCCGGGGAGCTGTTTTTT
clone size: many; V gene: TRBV4-2; J gene: TRBJ2-7; D gene: TRBD2; CDR3 length: 18; CDR3 protein: CASSQVERGAASSYEQYF; CDR3 DNA: TGTGCCAGCAGCCAAGTAGAGCGGGGGGCGGCCAGCTCCTACGAGCAGTACTTC
clone size: many; V gene: TRBV9; J gene: TRBJ2-1; D gene: NA; CDR3 length: 15; CDR3 protein: CASSVFQIPYNEQFF; CDR3 DNA: TGTGCCAGCAGCGTCTTCCAAATCCCGTACAATGAGCAGTTCTTC
clone size: few; V gene: TRBV7-6; J gene: TRBJ1-2; D gene: NA; CDR3 length: 14; CDR3 protein: CASSLGQGSYGYTF; CDR3 DNA: TGTGCCAGCTCCCTTGGGCAGGGAAGCTATGGCTACACCTTC
clone size: NA; V gene: TRBV5-6; J gene: TRBJ2-1; D gene: NA; CDR3 length: 15; CDR3 protein: CASSQNGGSNNEQFF; CDR3 DNA: TGTGCCAGCAGCCAAAACGGGGGTTCCAACAATGAGCAGTTCTTC
clone size: few; V gene: TRBV18; J gene: TRBJ1-2; D gene: TRBD1; CDR3 length: 14; CDR3 protein: CASSPPGQGSVYTF; CDR3 DNA: TGTGCCAGCTCACCACCGGGACAGGGTAGTGTCTACACCTTC
clone size: NA; V gene: TRBV19; J gene: TRBJ1-2; D gene: NA; CDR3 length: 16; CDR3 protein: CASSSTRGSSNYGYTF; CDR3 DNA: TGTGCCAGTAGTTCAACGAGGGGGAGCTCTAACTATGGCTACACCTTC
clone size: many; V gene: TRBV11-2; J gene: TRBJ2-1; D gene: TRBD2; CDR3 length: 18; CDR3 protein: CASSLDIRLAGDNNEQFF; CDR3 DNA: TGTGCCAGCAGCTTAGATATTAGGCTAGCGGGAGACAACAATGAGCAGTTCTTC
clone size: NA; V gene: TRBV5-1; J gene: TRBJ2-2; D gene: TRBD1; CDR3 length: 16; CDR3 protein: CASSLQGQANTGELFF; CDR3 DNA: TGCGCCAGCAGCTTGCAGGGACAGGCGAACACCGGGGAGCTGTTTTTT
clone size: many; V gene: TRBV7-8; J gene: TRBJ1-1; D gene: NA; CDR3 length: 13; CDR3 protein: CASSFGTIGEAFF; CDR3 DNA: TGTGCCAGCAGCTTTGGGACGATCGGTGAAGCTTTCTTT
clone size: many; V gene: TRBV5-5; J gene: TRBJ2-2; D gene: TRBD2; CDR3 length: 21; CDR3 protein: CASSLAAWGLAGGPNTGELFF; CDR3 DNA: TGTGCCAGCAGCTTGGCGGCTTGGGGCCTAGCGGGGGGGCCGAACACCGGGGAGCTGTTTTTT
clone size: many; V gene: TRBV4-2; J gene: TRBJ1-5; D gene: NA; CDR3 length: 14; CDR3 protein: CASSQRGGNQPQHF; CDR3 DNA: TGTGCCAGCAGCCAAAGAGGGGGCAATCAGCCCCAGCATTTT
clone size: few; V gene: TRBV4-1; J gene: TRBJ2-2; D gene: TRBD2; CDR3 length: 18; CDR3 protein: CASSRSTPGGANGGELFF; CDR3 DNA: TGCGCCAGCAGCCGATCGACGCCCGGGGGGGCAAATGGCGGGGAGCTGTTTTTT
clone size: many; V gene: TRBV24-1; J gene: TRBJ2-4; D gene: NA; CDR3 length: 12; CDR3 protein: CATSDFQNIQYF; CDR3 DNA: TGTGCCACCAGTGATTTTCAAAACATTCAGTACTTC
clone size: NA; V gene: TRBV27; J gene: TRBJ1-1; D gene: NA; CDR3 length: 14; CDR3 protein: CASRRLEGNTEAFF; CDR3 DNA: TGTGCCAGCAGAAGGCTCGAGGGGAACACTGAAGCTTTCTTT
clone size: few; V gene: TRBV20-1; J gene: TRBJ1-3; D gene: NA; CDR3 length: 14; CDR3 protein: CSATPLSSGNTIYF; CDR3 DNA: TGCAGTGCTACGCCCTTAAGCTCTGGAAACACCATATATTTT
clone size: NA; V gene: TRBV4-2; J gene: TRBJ2-7; D gene: TRBD1; CDR3 length: 16; CDR3 protein: CASSQGISGGFHEQYF; CDR3 DNA: TGTGCCAGCAGCCAAGGGATTTCAGGGGGATTCCACGAGCAGTACTTC
clone size: NA; V gene: TRBV7-2; J gene: TRBJ2-1; D gene: NA; CDR3 length: 16; CDR3 protein: CASSPVGGLTYNEQFF; CDR3 DNA: TGTGCCAGCAGCCCCGTGGGGGGCCTGACCTACAATGAGCAGTTCTTC
clone size: NA; V gene: TRBV20-1; J gene: TRBJ2-1; D gene: NA; CDR3 length: 16; CDR3 protein: CSASRLGAGSYNEQFF; CDR3 DNA: TGCAGTGCTAGCCGACTAGGGGCGGGGTCCTACAATGAGCAGTTCTTC
clone size: few; V gene: TRBV11-2; J gene: TRBJ1-4; D gene: NA; CDR3 length: 16; CDR3 protein: CASSLEGWARNEKLFF; CDR3 DNA: TGTGCCAGCAGCTTAGAGGGGTGGGCCCGGAATGAAAAACTGTTTTTT
clone size: many; V gene: TRBV20-1; J gene: TRBJ2-3; D gene: TRBD1; CDR3 length: 13; CDR3 protein: CSGTTGATDTQYF; CDR3 DNA: TGCAGTGGAACAACAGGGGCCACAGATACGCAGTATTTT
clone size: many; V gene: TRBV12-3/TRBV12-4; J gene: TRBJ2-3; D gene: TRBD2; CDR3 length: 16; CDR3 protein: CASSPGGLFFTDTQYF; CDR3 DNA: TGTGCCAGCAGTCCGGGGGGACTCTTTTTCACAGATACGCAGTATTTT
clone size: many; V gene: TRBV7-9; J gene: TRBJ2-1; D gene: NA; CDR3 length: 13; CDR3 protein: CASSLGQGNEQFF; CDR3 DNA: TGTGCCAGCAGCTTAGGGCAGGGCAATGAGCAGTTCTTC
clone size: few; V gene: TRBV10-2; J gene: TRBJ2-7; D gene: NA; CDR3 length: 14; CDR3 protein: CASRTSGASHEQYF; CDR3 DNA: TGCGCCAGCAGGACCTCAGGGGCGTCCCACGAGCAGTACTTC
clone size: many; V gene: TRBV6-5; J gene: TRBJ1-6; D gene: TRBD1; CDR3 length: 15; CDR3 protein: CASSSRGLSSSPLHF; CDR3 DNA: TGTGCCAGCAGCTCCAGGGGGCTGTCGAGTTCACCCCTCCACTTT
clone size: many; V gene: TRBV7-2; J gene: TRBJ1-1; D gene: TRBD1; CDR3 length: 14; CDR3 protein: CASRTQGASTEAFF; CDR3 DNA: TGTGCCAGCAGAACACAGGGGGCGTCAACTGAAGCTTTCTTT
clone size: NA; V gene: TRBV5-1; J gene: TRBJ2-7; D gene: NA; CDR3 length: 13; CDR3 protein: CASSLAVRDEQYF; CDR3 DNA: TGCGCCAGCAGCTTGGCAGTGAGGGACGAGCAGTACTTC
clone size: many; V gene: TRBV12-3/TRBV12-4; J gene: TRBJ1-5; D gene: NA; CDR3 length: 16; CDR3 protein: CASSLVPFSSNQPQHF; CDR3 DNA: TGTGCCAGCAGCCTCGTCCCATTCAGTAGCAATCAGCCCCAGCATTTT
clone size: few; V gene: TRBV12-3/TRBV12-4; J gene: TRBJ2-1; D gene: TRBD2; CDR3 length: 15; CDR3 protein: CASSFQRGGRDEQFF; CDR3 DNA: TGTGCCAGCAGTTTCCAGCGGGGGGGCAGAGATGAGCAGTTCTTC
clone size: NA; V gene: TRBV3-1; J gene: TRBJ2-3; D gene: NA; CDR3 length: 14; CDR3 protein: CASSQASTGDTQYF; CDR3 DNA: TGTGCCAGCAGCCAAGCATCGACAGGAGATACGCAGTATTTT
clone size: few; V gene: TRBV12-3/TRBV12-4; J gene: TRBJ1-5; D gene: TRBD1; CDR3 length: 18; CDR3 protein: CASSLATTGGLNNQPQHF; CDR3 DNA: TGTGCCAGCAGTTTAGCAACCACAGGGGGTTTGAACAATCAGCCCCAGCATTTT
clone size: NA; V gene: TRBV21-1; J gene: TRBJ2-7; D gene: NA; CDR3 length: 14; CDR3 protein: CASSKFRGRNEQYF; CDR3 DNA: TGTGCCAGCAGCAAGTTTAGGGGGAGGAACGAGCAGTACTTC
clone size: many; V gene: TRBV18; J gene: TRBJ2-1; D gene: NA; CDR3 length: 14; CDR3 protein: CASSPPLPVNEQFF; CDR3 DNA: TGTGCCAGCTCACCACCCCTTCCGGTCAATGAGCAGTTCTTC
clone size: many; V gene: TRBV23-1; J gene: TRBJ2-1; D gene: TRBD2; CDR3 length: 14; CDR3 protein: CASSRGTSVYEQFF; CDR3 DNA: TGCGCCAGCAGTCGGGGGACTAGTGTTTATGAGCAGTTCTTC
clone size: NA; V gene: TRBV5-1; J gene: TRBJ2-5; D gene: NA; CDR3 length: 17; CDR3 protein: CASSLGPAQLYQETQYF; CDR3 DNA: TGCGCCAGCAGCTTGGGCCCCGCACAGCTGTACCAAGAGACCCAGTACTTC
clone size: many; V gene: TRBV3-1; J gene: TRBJ2-1; D gene: NA; CDR3 length: 15; CDR3 protein: CASSQDIGLHNEQFF; CDR3 DNA: TGTGCCAGCAGTCAAGATATAGGACTCCACAATGAGCAGTTCTTC
clone size: many; V gene: TRBV18; J gene: TRBJ2-1; D gene: TRBD1; CDR3 length: 14; CDR3 protein: CASSPPGQMNEQFF; CDR3 DNA: TGTGCCAGCTCACCACCGGGACAGATGAATGAGCAGTTCTTC
clone size: NA; V gene: TRBV2; J gene: TRBJ2-1; D gene: TRBD2; CDR3 length: 15; CDR3 protein: CASSAVLAGSGEQFF; CDR3 DNA: TGTGCCAGCAGTGCGGTACTAGCGGGATCAGGGGAGCAGTTCTTC
clone size: NA; V gene: TRBV27; J gene: TRBJ1-1; D gene: NA; CDR3 length: 17; CDR3 protein: CASSQGRSRYWNTEAFF; CDR3 DNA: TGTGCCAGCAGCCAGGGCAGGAGCCGATACTGGAACACTGAAGCTTTCTTT
clone size: many; V gene: TRBV5-1; J gene: TRBJ1-1; D gene: NA; CDR3 length: 13; CDR3 protein: CASREQLNTEAFF; CDR3 DNA: TGCGCCAGCAGGGAACAGCTGAACACTGAAGCTTTCTTT
clone size: many; V gene: TRBV20-1; J gene: TRBJ2-3; D gene: TRBD2; CDR3 length: 15; CDR3 protein: CSARVPRGRADTQYF; CDR3 DNA: TGCAGTGCTAGGGTTCCTCGCGGGAGGGCAGATACGCAGTATTTT
clone size: NA; V gene: TRBV4-2; J gene: TRBJ2-3; D gene: NA; CDR3 length: 14; CDR3 protein: CASSQDVSTDTQYF; CDR3 DNA: TGTGCCAGCAGCCAAGATGTCAGCACAGATACGCAGTATTTT
clone size: many; V gene: TRBV11-3; J gene: TRBJ2-5; D gene: NA; CDR3 length: 14; CDR3 protein: CASSYTYSAETQYF; CDR3 DNA: TGTGCCAGCAGCTATACTTATAGTGCGGAGACCCAGTACTTC
clone size: many; V gene: TRBV5-1; J gene: TRBJ2-1; D gene: NA; CDR3 length: 13; CDR3 protein: CASSLGSYNEQFF; CDR3 DNA: TGCGCCAGCAGCTTGGGATCCTACAATGAGCAGTTCTTC
clone size: many; V gene: TRBV4-1; J gene: TRBJ1-1; D gene: NA; CDR3 length: 16; CDR3 protein: CASSQEPSLLNTEAFF; CDR3 DNA: TGCGCCAGCAGCCAAGAACCTTCTTTGCTAAACACTGAAGCTTTCTTT
clone size: many; V gene: TRBV20-1; J gene: TRBJ2-5; D gene: NA; CDR3 length: 15; CDR3 protein: CSARNSGTTLETQYF; CDR3 DNA: TGCAGTGCTAGGAACTCCGGGACAACGCTGGAGACCCAGTACTTC